The 8 T cell receptor beta chains listed next were all sequenced from one sample in a study of CD8+ T cells in alopecia areata. Treatment denoted: oral pan-JAK inhibitor, 5-10 mg twice daily. RNA was isolated and reverse transcribed to cDNA, the sequencing template. The method was immunoSEQ multiplex PCR; TCRdb's version includes in-frame clones alone and lacks a portion of them. The sample holds a few hundred thousand clones, over 45% seen once. Sequencing used CD4+ T cells sorted from blood, obtained around week 54, from a patient treated with tofacitinib. Receptor source: a human donor with alopecia areata.

This clone came up once. The CDR3 spells CASNRWGYETQYF. The CDR3 DNA reads as TGTGCCAGCAACAGGTGGGGTTATGAGACCCAGTACTTC. The chain uses TRBV25-1 and TRBJ2-5; possible D gene TRBD1, 5 bases. The CDR3 totals 13 residues. Trimming stripped 7 bases from V and 5 bases from J, with 14 bases between. The germline V gene has CDR1 MGHDK and CDR2 SYGVNS.

The chain combines TRBV4-2 with TRBJ1-1; D gene unclear. The CDR3 is 12 residues long. V lost 0 bases and J 8 bases, leaving 7 bases between the germline ends. CDR1 LGHNA and CDR2 YNFKEQ come from the germline V gene. CDR3 nucleotides: TGTGCCAGCAGCCAAGATAAAGACGAAGCTTTCTTT. This codes for CASSQDKDEAFF.

The V gene is TRBV9, the J gene TRBJ2-7; 8 bases fit TRBD1. Per the germline V gene, CDR1 is SGDLS and CDR2 is YYNGEE. V lost 0 bases, J lost 3 bases, and 5 bases stayed unmatched. The CDR3 consists of 15 residues. CDR3 DNA sequence: TGTGCCAGCAGCGTAGGGGGACAGGCTAACTACGAGCAGTACTTC. Encoded protein: CASSVGGQANYEQYF.

The rearrangement uses TRBV30 and TRBJ1-2; the D gene is possibly TRBD1 (6 bases). The V and J ends lost 0 bases and 6 bases respectively, with 14 bases between them. The V gene's germline CDR1 is GTSNPN and CDR2 SVGIG (reference sequence). CDR3 length: 14 amino acids. CDR3 bases: TGTGCCTGGAGTGTAGGGGGTTCAGCGAATGGCTACACCTTC. Protein: CAWSVGGSANGYTF.

The CDR3: CAWSVPRPGADTQYF. Here the CDR3 DNA reads TGTGCCTGGAGTGTCCCTAGGCCGGGGGCAGATACGCAGTATTTT. This sequence joins TRBV30 and TRBJ2-3, with a tentative D call TRBD2 (6 bases). Germline V lookup: CDR1 GTSNPN, CDR2 SVGIG (reference sequence). Trimming shortened V by 0 bases and J by 4 bases, and 14 bases separated the two germline ends. This CDR3 has 15 residues.

This sequence joins TRBV30 and TRBJ1-5; no reliable D call. Germline V gene lookup returns CDR1 GTSNPN and CDR2 SVGIG (reference sequence). The CDR3 is made up of 15 amino acids. Trimming took 0 bases from V and 4 from J, leaving 13 bases between them. This CDR3 reads CAWSVRQVGNQPQHF. CDR3 sequence (DNA): TGTGCCTGGAGTGTAAGGCAGGTTGGGAATCAGCCCCAGCATTTT.

The chain carries TRBV7-9 and TRBJ1-1; D ambiguous. Germline loops: CDR1 SEHNR, CDR2 FQNEAQ (reference sequence). The CDR3 covers 13 residues. V lost 1 base, J lost 3 bases, and 6 bases lay in between. CDR3 in DNA: TGTGCCAGCAGCTTAGAAGTCGACACTGAAGCTTTCTTT. Amino acid sequence: CASSLEVDTEAFF.

The V and J genes are TRBV9 and TRBJ1-6; D possibly corresponds to TRBD1 (5 bases). Trimming shortened V by 2 bases and J by 9 bases, and 12 bases separated the two germline ends. Looked up from germline, CDR1 is SGDLS and CDR2 is YYNGEE. This CDR3 has 14 residues. The CDR3 region is CASSVTGEGSPLHF. Here the CDR3 DNA reads TGTGCCAGCAGCGTTACGGGGGAGGGTTCACCCCTCCACTTT.